This TCR beta chain was captured in a study of vaccination effects on CD4 cells after COVID-19. Investigators separated out CD4+ T cells once 9 to 11 days of culture had passed. The individual was infected with SARS-CoV-2 between March and December 2020, as confirmed by PCR. Each participant received a vaccine that was either BNT162b2 or mRNA-1273, given as two doses. Sequencing used immunoSEQ multiplex PCR; TCRdb keeps in-frame clones, though not all of them. The sample consists of 40,000 to 55,000 clones, less than 85% of them appearing once. There are a few counts of this clone. Its antigen is currently unknown. This clonotype was obtained from a human donor who had a prior SARS-CoV-2 infection. The sequences come from CD4+ T cells from PBMCs cultured without peptide, collected after COVID-19 vaccination.

CDR3 coding DNA: TGCGCCAGCAGCCAAGAACCAGGGAGGTTTTACAATCAGCCCCAGCATTTT. Translation gives CASSQEPGRFYNQPQHF. This chain connects TRBV4-1 to TRBJ1-5; TRBD1 is a possible D gene (5 bases). V was clipped by 0 bases and J by 3 bases, with 15 bases between them. The CDR3 runs 17 residues. The germline V gene has CDR1 MGHRA and CDR2 YSYEKL.